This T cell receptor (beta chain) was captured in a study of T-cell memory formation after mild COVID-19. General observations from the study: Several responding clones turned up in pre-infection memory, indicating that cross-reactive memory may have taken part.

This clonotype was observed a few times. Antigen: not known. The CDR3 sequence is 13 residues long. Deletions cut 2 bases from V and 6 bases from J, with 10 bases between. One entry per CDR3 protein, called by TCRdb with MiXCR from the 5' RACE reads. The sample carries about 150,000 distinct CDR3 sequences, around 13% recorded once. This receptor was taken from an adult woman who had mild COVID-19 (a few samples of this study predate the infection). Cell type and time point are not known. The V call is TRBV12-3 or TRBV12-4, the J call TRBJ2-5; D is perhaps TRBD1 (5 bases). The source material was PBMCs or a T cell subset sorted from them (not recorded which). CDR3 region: CASSLSRVKTQYF. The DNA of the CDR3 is TGTGCCAGCAGTTTATCCAGGGTAAAGACCCAGTACTTC.